This TCR beta chain was found in a study of cytomegalovirus exposure and HLA in healthy donors. Assay used: immunoSEQ multiplex PCR; TCRdb lists only in-frame clones, some missing. This table has 200,000 to 250,000 clones, 75% to 90% appearing once. The CDR3 totals 18 residues. CDR1 SGDLS and CDR2 YYNGEE come from the germline V gene. The junction had 8 bases not matched to a gene; V was cut back by 0 bases and J by 5 bases. The chain couples TRBV9 to TRBJ2-2; TRBD2 aligns across 12 bases. The TCR originated in a woman aged 18 to 35 in good health and CMV-seronegative. The sequenced sample consisted of PBMCs. The DNA of the CDR3 is TGTGCCAGCAGCGTAGGACAGCTAGCGGGAGGGCTAACCGGGGAGCTGTTTTTT. It codes for CASSVGQLAGGLTGELFF.